The 29 T cell receptor beta chains below were found in one sample sequenced in a study of T cells after yellow fever vaccination. MiXCR, applied by TCRdb to the 5' RACE reads, yields one record per CDR3 protein. The table records nearly 550,000 distinct CDR3 sequences, under 25% of them present only once. Sequencing used PBMCs, obtained 15 days after the yellow fever booster vaccination. The receptors come from a man aged 30 to 45 who received the YFV17D yellow fever vaccine.

This clonotype was detected a few times. The chain combines TRBV29-1 with TRBJ2-2; TRBD1 is a possible D gene (5 bases). The CDR3 contains 14 residues. Germline V lookup: CDR1 SQVTM, CDR2 ANQGSEA. V gave up 7 bases and J gave up 5 bases, with 17 bases separating them. CDR3 nucleotide sequence: TGCAGCGCTATGGCCCAGGGATGGACCGGGGAGCTGTTTTTT. Translated, it gives CSAMAQGWTGELFF.

The chain couples TRBV5-1 to TRBJ2-3; a weak D match, TRBD1 (6 bases). V was cut by 4 bases and J by 1 base, with 16 bases left in between. CDR1 and CDR2 from the germline V gene are SGHRS and YFSETQ. CDR3 length equals 16 residues. Here the CDR3 DNA reads TGCGCCAGCAGCGCGTCCGGGACACTGGGCACAGATACGCAGTATTTT. Translation: CASSASGTLGTDTQYF.

This clonotype was counted between two and nine times. The chain links TRBV10-2 to TRBJ2-5, with D unresolved. This CDR3 is 11 amino acids long. Germline V gene sequence: CDR1 WSHSY, CDR2 SAAADI. The V end was cut by 4 bases, the J end by 6 bases, with 6 bases between. The CDR3 nucleotides are TGCGCCAGCAGTGGCCCCCAGACCCAGTACTTC. Protein product: CASSGPQTQYF.

This chain uses TRBV5-1 with TRBJ2-1, with D possibly being TRBD1 or TRBD2 (5 bases each). Germline values: CDR1 SGHRS, CDR2 YFSETQ. V lost 7 bases to trimming and J lost 2 bases, with 13 bases between them. The CDR3 loop spans 14 amino acids. The CDR3 spells CASARDLTYNEQFF. CDR3 sequence (DNA): TGCGCCAGCGCCCGGGACCTCACCTACAATGAGCAGTTCTTC. The whole variable domain, remainder taken from reference TRBV5-1 and TRBJ2-1, is KAGVTQTPRYLIKTRGQQVTLSCSPISGHRSVSWYQQTPGQGLQFLFEYFSETQRNKGNFPGRFSGRQFSNSRSEMNVSTLELGDSALYLCASARDLTYNEQFFGPGTRLTVL.

This clonotype was picked up a small number of times. The chain carries TRBV9 and TRBJ2-2, with 8 bases fitting TRBD2. Germline CDR1 reads SGDLS; CDR2 reads YYNGEE. The CDR3 totals 16 residues. With V trimmed by 4 bases and J by 2 bases, 7 bases remained unmatched. CDR3 region: CASSPVAGSNTGELFF. CDR3 DNA sequence: TGTGCCAGCAGCCCTGTAGCGGGGTCCAACACCGGGGAGCTGTTTTTT.

In its sample, this clonotype was seen a few times. The rearrangement uses TRBV6-2 or TRBV6-3 and TRBJ2-7; a possible D gene is TRBD1 (5 bases). Germline-derived CDR1 and CDR2 are MNHEY and SVGEGT. There are 12 residues in the CDR3. The ends were cut back, 4 bases at V and 6 bases at J, with 10 bases in the middle. CDR3 region: CASSSRAPEQYF. The CDR3 DNA follows: TGTGCCAGCAGTTCCAGGGCTCCCGAGCAGTACTTC.

The CDR3 DNA reads as TGTGCCAGCAGCTTCGCTAGCGGGAGGGAAGAGACCCAGTACTTC. Its protein is CASSFASGREETQYF. The rearrangement links TRBV5-4 to TRBJ2-5, with 12 nucleotides matching TRBD2. From germline, CDR1 is SGHNT and CDR2 YYREEE (reference sequence). The CDR3 length is 15 residues. J was trimmed by 3 bases and V by 2 bases; bases with no gene match: 2.

This chain connects TRBV18 to TRBJ2-1; D gene unclear. Germline loops: CDR1 KGHSH, CDR2 LQKENI. V lost 1 base, J lost 0 bases, and 7 bases lay in between. The CDR3 length is 15 residues. The CDR3 nucleotides read TGTGCCAGCTCACCACGCCCCAACTCCTACAATGAGCAGTTCTTC. It translates to CASSPRPNSYNEQFF.

The chain carries TRBV7-9 and TRBJ2-3, with D perhaps matching TRBD2 (6 bases). Deletions cut 2 bases from V and 2 bases from J, with 14 bases between. This CDR3 has 16 residues. CDR1 SEHNR and CDR2 FQNEAQ come from the germline V gene (reference sequence). CDR3 nucleotides: TGTGCCAGCAGCTTATCGGGAGCTGAGATCACAGATACGCAGTATTTT. Its protein is CASSLSGAEITDTQYF.

A few counts support this clonotype. The chain is built from TRBV4-3 and TRBJ2-7; no clear D gene. Trimming took 0 bases from V and 0 from J, leaving 9 bases between them. CDR3 length: 15 residues. CDR1 is LGHNA and CDR2 is YSLEER in the germline V gene. For the CDR3, the DNA is TGCGCCAGCAGCCAAGATCCCCAGAACTCCTACGAGCAGTACTTC. Its protein product is CASSQDPQNSYEQYF.

V usage is TRBV6-2 or TRBV6-3 and J usage is TRBJ2-5; D remains ambiguous. Germline CDR1 MNHEY, CDR2 SVGEGT. The CDR3 consists of 13 residues. V shed 6 bases and J shed 2 bases, with 10 bases lying between them. The DNA for the CDR3 is TGTGCCAGCAGGCGAAGCTCTCAAGAGACCCAGTACTTC. Its protein is CASRRSSQETQYF.

The J gene is TRBJ2-1, the V gene TRBV7-2; D may correspond to TRBD1 or TRBD2 (6 bases each). Per the germline V gene, CDR1 is SGHTA and CDR2 is FQGNSA. V was trimmed by 4 bases and J by 13 bases, leaving 23 bases between them. The CDR3 is 15 amino acids. The CDR3 region is CASSSSPALVGGQFF. CDR3 DNA: TGTGCCAGCAGCTCCTCCCCCGCTCTAGTGGGGGGCCAGTTCTTC.

V is TRBV20-1 and J is TRBJ2-3, with D possibly matching TRBD2 (6 bases). Germline values: CDR1 DFQATT, CDR2 SNEGSKA (reference sequence). This CDR3 has 12 amino acids. The V and J ends lost 3 bases and 10 bases respectively, with 14 bases between them. Here the CDR3 reads CSARTAGRSQYF. CDR3 sequence (DNA): TGCAGTGCTAGGACCGCGGGACGGTCGCAGTATTTT.

A few counts support this clonotype. V is TRBV6-2 or TRBV6-3 and J is TRBJ2-3; D is unresolved. The CDR3 is 13 residues long. The V end was cut by 6 bases, the J end by 8 bases, with 15 bases between. CDR1 MNHEY and CDR2 SVGEGT come from the germline V gene. CDR3 coding DNA: TGTGCCAGCAGCCCCCGGCCGCAGCCTACGCAGTATTTT. Its protein is CASSPRPQPTQYF.

This clonotype occurred a few times. This chain links TRBV20-1 with TRBJ2-1; 9 nucleotides agree with TRBD1. The CDR3 has 14 residues. With V trimmed by 6 bases and J by 8 bases, 11 bases remained unmatched. The germline V gene encodes CDR1 DFQATT and CDR2 SNEGSKA (reference sequence). The CDR3 DNA follows: TGCAGTGCAAATCACAGGGGGCCGGTCTATGAGCAGTTCTTC. It encodes CSANHRGPVYEQFF.

This clonotype showed up just a few times. The chain carries TRBV7-9 and TRBJ2-5, with TRBD1 matching 8 bases. CDR1 SEHNR and CDR2 FQNEAQ come from the germline V gene (reference sequence). The trim removed 1 base at V and 4 bases at J, leaving 5 bases unmatched. This CDR3 is built from 15 residues. The DNA of the CDR3 is TGTGCCAGCAGCTTAGTAGGACAGGGTAGAGAGACCCAGTACTTC. It specifies CASSLVGQGRETQYF.

The gene calls are TRBV3-1 and TRBJ2-5; D may correspond to TRBD1 or TRBD2 (7 bases each). Germline CDR1 and CDR2: LGHDT and YNNKEL (reference sequence). V lost 0 bases and J 5 bases, leaving 28 bases between the germline ends. The CDR3 is 20 residues long. CDR3 amino acids: CASSQEGEGTVNKGGETQYF. Written as DNA, the CDR3 is TGTGCCAGCAGCCAAGAGGGGGAGGGGACAGTCAACAAGGGCGGGGAGACCCAGTACTTC.

The CDR3 DNA follows: TGCAGTGCTAGAGACCGGGCGGGTCACACTGAAGCTTTCTTT. Its protein is CSARDRAGHTEAFF. The chain couples TRBV20-1 to TRBJ1-1; no clear D. CDR3 length: 14 amino acids. V dropped 0 bases and J dropped 3 bases, with 11 bases sitting between them. CDR1 is DFQATT and CDR2 is SNEGSKA in the germline V gene (reference sequence).

In this sample, this clonotype turned up a few times. The J gene is TRBJ2-3, the V gene TRBV6-2 or TRBV6-3, with TRBD2 identical over 14 bases. V dropped 2 bases and J dropped 7; count of bases not matched to a gene: 5. The germline CDR1 and CDR2 sequences are MNHEY and SVGEGT. The CDR3 spans 16 residues. DNA for the CDR3: TGTGCCAGCAGTTACGGGACTAGCGGGAGATTAAATACGCAGTATTTT. Its translation is CASSYGTSGRLNTQYF.

This sequence joins TRBV20-1 and TRBJ2-3; possibly TRBD2 for D (7 bases). This CDR3 has 14 residues. Trimming pared 6 bases from V and 9 bases from J, leaving 22 bases between. Germline CDR1 and CDR2: DFQATT and SNEGSKA (reference sequence). Written as DNA, the CDR3 is TGCAGTGCCACAGGGAGGGAGGCCTCGGGAACGCAGTATTTT. Translating gives CSATGREASGTQYF.

This clonotype has a handful of counts. The chain employs TRBV29-1 and TRBJ2-1, with D possibly matching TRBD2 (6 bases). Trimming left V 6 bases short and J 6 bases short, with 21 bases between. The CDR3 covers 15 residues. CDR1 and CDR2 (germline): SQVTM, ANQGSEA. The CDR3 protein is CSVYETRFSLNEQFF. The CDR3 bases are TGCAGCGTCTACGAGACTAGGTTTAGTCTCAATGAGCAGTTCTTC.

J is TRBJ1-2 and V is TRBV12-3 or TRBV12-4, with unresolved D. V shed 5 bases and J shed 6 bases, with 10 bases lying between them. CDR3 size: 12 residues. CDR3 protein: CASSPARDGYTF. The CDR3 DNA is TGTGCCAGCAGTCCCGCCCGAGATGGCTACACCTTC.

A word on this clonotype: A much larger clone is a single base away; this may be a read error. The V call is TRBV12-3 or TRBV12-4, the J call TRBJ2-5; possibly TRBD2 for D (6 bases). V lost 3 bases to trimming and J lost 1 base, with 9 bases between them. This CDR3 spans 14 amino acids. Here the CDR3 reads CASSFAGIQETQYF. The CDR3 nucleotides read TGTGCCAGCAGTTTTGCGGGGATCCAAGAGACCCAGTACTTC.

This clonotype has more than one count but fewer than ten. The DNA of the CDR3 is TGTGCCAGCAGCAGAAACAACAACAATGAGCAGTTCTTC. It encodes CASSRNNNNEQFF. This chain uses TRBV3-1 with TRBJ2-1; D not certain. V was clipped by 5 bases and J by 5 bases, with 10 bases between them. This CDR3 has 13 residues. Germline V gives CDR1 LGHDT, CDR2 YNNKEL (reference sequence).

The chain joins TRBV7-6 to TRBJ2-1, with 8 bases lining up with TRBD2. CDR1 and CDR2 (germline): SGHVS, FNYEAQ. The CDR3 runs 16 residues. Trimming removed 5 bases from V and 3 bases from J; junction bases left unmatched: 9. The CDR3 here is CASSPRRGRNYNEQFF. Written as DNA, the CDR3 is TGTGCCAGCAGCCCGAGGCGCGGGAGGAACTACAATGAGCAGTTCTTC.

J is TRBJ2-1 and V is TRBV5-1; the D gene is possibly TRBD1 (6 bases). This CDR3 has 18 amino acids. V lost 4 bases, J lost 0 bases, and 20 bases lay in between. Per germline, CDR1 SGHRS and CDR2 YFSETQ. CDR3 in amino acids: CASSGPGQPFSSYNEQFF. The DNA of the CDR3 is TGCGCCAGCAGCGGACCGGGACAACCTTTCAGCTCCTACAATGAGCAGTTCTTC.

The chain is built from TRBV20-1 and TRBJ1-5, with a tentative D call TRBD1 (5 bases). Per germline, CDR1 DFQATT and CDR2 SNEGSKA (reference sequence). The CDR3 runs to 14 residues. The germline V and J ends were trimmed by 2 bases and 4 bases, with 12 bases remaining between them. CDR3 loop: CSARSGRRNQPQHF. The CDR3 DNA reads as TGCAGTGCTAGATCGGGACGGCGGAATCAGCCCCAGCATTTT.

This clonotype has more than one count but fewer than ten. The chain recombines TRBV25-1 with TRBJ2-5; perhaps TRBD1 as D (6 bases). This CDR3 contains 12 residues. The germline V and J ends were trimmed by 6 bases and 5 bases, with 10 bases remaining between them. Germline V CDR1 and CDR2: MGHDK, SYGVNS. CDR3 residues: CASRAQGETQYF. DNA of the CDR3: TGTGCCAGCAGGGCCCAGGGGGAGACCCAGTACTTC.

This clonotype was picked up a small number of times. The CDR3 loop reads CSARDRDIEKLFF. The CDR3, as DNA: TGCAGTGCGCGGGACAGGGACATTGAAAAACTGTTTTTT. V is TRBV20-1 and J is TRBJ1-4; TRBD1 matches 9 bases. The CDR3 contains 13 residues. The V gene's germline CDR1 is DFQATT and CDR2 SNEGSKA (reference sequence). V lost 6 bases, J lost 7 bases, and 6 bases stayed unmatched.